This TCR beta chain was recorded in a study of early T cells in non-severe SARS-CoV-2 infection. On the study more broadly: Sequenced bulk RNA came from whole blood that was unsorted, and chains were unpaired.

In germline, CDR1 is SGHAT, CDR2 FQNNGV. Trimming took 1 base from V and 2 from J, leaving 9 bases between them. The CDR3 has 14 residues. Unique molecular identifiers (one per individual cDNA molecule) were attached. MiXCR was run by TCRdb on the 5' RACE reads, yielding one entry per CDR3 protein. This sample has about 25,000 distinct CDR3 sequences, with about 4.7% found just once. In its sample, this clonotype is medium-sized. The sequence was obtained from an adult who was a healthcare worker with PCR-confirmed SARS-CoV-2 infection or an uninfected control (not recorded which). V usage is TRBV11-2 and J usage is TRBJ2-7; D ambiguous. Source material: whole blood. The CDR3 protein is CASSLAGSTYEQYF. The CDR3 coding sequence is TGTGCCAGCAGCTTAGCGGGCAGCACCTACGAGCAGTACTTC.